This TCR beta chain derives from a study of cytomegalovirus exposure and HLA in healthy donors. Broader study findings: In all likelihood, a cluster of highly shared sequence variants was a sequencing artifact. Prior analysis indicated that the majority of TCR beta V segments exhibited productivity approximately 90% or approximately 30% of the time. An analysis was carried out later, and it reportedly showed fewer N-insertions in an Asian-associated ancestry cluster than the approximately 700-donor mean.

PCR primers comprised 60 Vbeta and 13 Jbeta primers. In the authors' workflow: Later analysis identified roughly 82 million unique TCR beta chains, 9 million to 13 million shared. Sequencing was performed with immunoSEQ multiplex PCR; in TCRdb, only in-frame clones are kept and a portion is missing. V, J and clone size reflect that table, while D and trimming were determined from the DNA. This table holds 60,000 to 70,000 clones, 75% to 85% found once. To note about this clone: Antigen: not known.

CDR3 length: 12 amino acids. With 6 bases clipped from V and 4 bases from J, the junction kept 3 bases outside the gene matches. Germline V gives CDR1 LNHNV, CDR2 YYDKDF (reference sequence). This TCR derives from a man in his late teens or twenties in good health and CMV-seropositive. Sequencing was carried out using PBMCs. The gene calls are TRBV15 and TRBJ2-7, with 7 bases that match TRBD1. CDR3 in DNA: TGTGCCACCAGGGGACAGTTGTACGAGCAGTACTTC. Residues: CATRGQLYEQYF.